The clone carrying this T cell receptor (beta chain) has at least ten counts. These data belong to a study of CD8 T cells in ankylosing spondylitis. Germline assignment: CDR1 DFQATT and CDR2 SNEGSKA (reference sequence). The V and J ends lost 0 bases and 4 bases, in that order; junction bases with no gene match: 6. The CDR3 is made up of 14 amino acids. Each CDR3 protein gets one entry after TCRdb re-called the 5' RACE reads with MiXCR. The repertoire consists of about 150,000 distinct CDR3 sequences, with 10% to 12% occurring once and the leading ten covering around 4.1%. The chain has TRBV20-1 and TRBJ2-7; 7 bases agree with TRBD1. The sample taken for sequencing was blood, either unsorted or a sorted T cell fraction (not recorded which). The source is a female donor with ankylosing spondylitis or in good health (not recorded which). DNA for the CDR3: TGCAGTGCTAGAGACAGGACAGGACGGTACGAGCAGTACTTC. Translating it yields CSARDRTGRYEQYF.